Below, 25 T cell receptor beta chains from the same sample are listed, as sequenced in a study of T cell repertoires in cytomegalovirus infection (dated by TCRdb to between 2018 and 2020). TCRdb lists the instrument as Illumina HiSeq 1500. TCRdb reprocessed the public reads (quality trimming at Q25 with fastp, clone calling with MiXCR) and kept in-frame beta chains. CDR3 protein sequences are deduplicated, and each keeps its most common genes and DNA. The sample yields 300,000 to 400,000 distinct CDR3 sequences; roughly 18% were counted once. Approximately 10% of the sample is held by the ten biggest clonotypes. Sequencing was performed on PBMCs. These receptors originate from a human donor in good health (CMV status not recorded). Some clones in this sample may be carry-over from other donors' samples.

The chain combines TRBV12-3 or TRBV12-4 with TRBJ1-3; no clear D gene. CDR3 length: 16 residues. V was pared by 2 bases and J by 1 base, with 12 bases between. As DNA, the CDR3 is TGTGCCAGCAGTTTACACGGGGTCATGTCTGGAAACACCATATATTTT. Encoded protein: CASSLHGVMSGNTIYF.

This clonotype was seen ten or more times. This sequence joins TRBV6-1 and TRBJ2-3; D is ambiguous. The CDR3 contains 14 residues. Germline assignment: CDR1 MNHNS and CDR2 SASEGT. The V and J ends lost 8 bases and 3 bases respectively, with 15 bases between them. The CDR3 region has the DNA TGTGCCAGCGGGTTAGCTTTTGGTACAGATACGCAGTATTTT. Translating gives CASGLAFGTDTQYF.

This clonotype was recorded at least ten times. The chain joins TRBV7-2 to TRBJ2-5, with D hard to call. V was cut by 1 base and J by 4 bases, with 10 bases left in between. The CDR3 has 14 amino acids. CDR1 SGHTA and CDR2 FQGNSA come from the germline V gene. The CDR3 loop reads CASSLEGLSETQYF. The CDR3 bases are TGTGCCAGCAGCTTAGAAGGGCTATCAGAGACCCAGTACTTC.

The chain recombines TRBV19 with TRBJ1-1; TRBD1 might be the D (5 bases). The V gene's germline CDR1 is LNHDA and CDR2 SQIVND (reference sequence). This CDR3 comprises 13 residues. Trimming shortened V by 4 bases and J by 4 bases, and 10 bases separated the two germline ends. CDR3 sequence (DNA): TGTGCCAGTAGTAAGGGGTTTGGCACTGAAGCTTTCTTT. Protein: CASSKGFGTEAFF. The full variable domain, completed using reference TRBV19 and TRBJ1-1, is DGGITQSPKYLFRKEGQNVTLSCEQNLNHDAMYWYRQDPGQGLRLIYYSQIVNDFQKGDIAEGYSVSREKKESFPLTVTSAQKNPTAFYLCASSKGFGTEAFFGQGTRLTVV.

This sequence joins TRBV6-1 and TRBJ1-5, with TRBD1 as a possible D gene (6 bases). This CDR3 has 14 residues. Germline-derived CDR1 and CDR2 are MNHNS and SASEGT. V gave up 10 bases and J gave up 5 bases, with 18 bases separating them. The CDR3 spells CATLQGFADQPQHF. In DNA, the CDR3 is TGTGCCACCCTTCAGGGGTTTGCCGATCAGCCCCAGCATTTT.

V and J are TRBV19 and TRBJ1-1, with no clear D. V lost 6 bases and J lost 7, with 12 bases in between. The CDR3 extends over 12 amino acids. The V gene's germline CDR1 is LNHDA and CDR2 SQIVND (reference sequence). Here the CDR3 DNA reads TGTGCCAGTAGCCCCGGACGAGTTGAAGCTTTCTTT. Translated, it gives CASSPGRVEAFF.

This chain's CDR3 is CASSQRTVYGYTF. Written as DNA, the CDR3 is TGTGCCAGTAGTCAACGGACGGTCTATGGCTACACCTTC. The V call is TRBV19, the J call TRBJ1-2; D ambiguous. V lost 5 bases and J 4 bases, leaving 11 bases between the germline ends. CDR3 length: 13 amino acids. Germline-derived CDR1 and CDR2 are LNHDA and SQIVND (reference sequence).

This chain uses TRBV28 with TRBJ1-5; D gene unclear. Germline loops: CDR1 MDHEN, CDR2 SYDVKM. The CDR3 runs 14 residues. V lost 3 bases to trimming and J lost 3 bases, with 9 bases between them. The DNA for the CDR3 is TGTGCCAGCAGTTTCGGAACCAACAATCAGCCCCAGCATTTT. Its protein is CASSFGTNNQPQHF.

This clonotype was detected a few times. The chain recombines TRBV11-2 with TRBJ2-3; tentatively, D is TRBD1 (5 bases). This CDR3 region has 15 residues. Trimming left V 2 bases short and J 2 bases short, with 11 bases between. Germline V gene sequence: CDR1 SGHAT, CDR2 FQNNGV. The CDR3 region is CASSLRETDTDTQYF. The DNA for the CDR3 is TGTGCCAGCAGCTTAAGAGAGACAGACACAGATACGCAGTATTTT.

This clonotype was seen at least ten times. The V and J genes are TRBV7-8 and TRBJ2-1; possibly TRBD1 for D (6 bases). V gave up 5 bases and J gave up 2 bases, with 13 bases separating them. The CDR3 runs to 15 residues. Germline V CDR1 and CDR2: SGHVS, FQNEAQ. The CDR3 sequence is CASSDRINTYNEQFF. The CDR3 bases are TGTGCCAGCAGCGACAGGATTAATACCTACAATGAGCAGTTCTTC. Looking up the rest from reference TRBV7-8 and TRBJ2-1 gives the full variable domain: GAGVSQSPRYKVAKRGQDVALRCDPISGHVSLFWYQQALGQGPEFLTYFQNEAQLDKSGLPSDRFFAERPEGSVSTLKIQRTQQEDSAVYLCASSDRINTYNEQFFGPGTRLTVL.

This CDR3 reads CASSLGRDTGELFF. The DNA of the CDR3 is TGTGCCAGCAGCTTGGGCAGGGACACCGGGGAGCTGTTTTTT. V usage is TRBV7-9 and J usage is TRBJ2-2, with D perhaps TRBD1 (5 bases). The CDR3 spans 14 residues. The V end lost 3 bases, the J end lost 3 bases, and 8 bases lay between the germline ends. Germline assignment: CDR1 SEHNR and CDR2 FQNEAQ (reference sequence).

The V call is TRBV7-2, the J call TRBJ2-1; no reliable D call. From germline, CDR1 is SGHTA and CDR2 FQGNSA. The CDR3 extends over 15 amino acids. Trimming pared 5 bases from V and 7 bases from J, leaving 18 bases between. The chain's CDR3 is CASSPPGSLRNEQFF. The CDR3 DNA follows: TGTGCCAGCAGCCCCCCGGGCAGTCTTCGAAATGAGCAGTTCTTC.

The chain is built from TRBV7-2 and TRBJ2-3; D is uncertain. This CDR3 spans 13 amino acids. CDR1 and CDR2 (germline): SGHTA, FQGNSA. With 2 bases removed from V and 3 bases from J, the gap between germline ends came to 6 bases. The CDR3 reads CASSLKWTDTQYF. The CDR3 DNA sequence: TGTGCCAGCAGCTTAAAGTGGACAGATACGCAGTATTTT.

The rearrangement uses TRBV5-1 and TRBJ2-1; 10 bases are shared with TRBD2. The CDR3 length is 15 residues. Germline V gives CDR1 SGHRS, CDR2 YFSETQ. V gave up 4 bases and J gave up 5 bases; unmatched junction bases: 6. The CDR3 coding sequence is TGCGCCAGCAGCCCCGGGACTAGCGCCGACAATGAGCAGTTCTTC. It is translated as CASSPGTSADNEQFF.

CDR3: CASSPREGEQYF. The DNA for the CDR3 is TGTGCCAGCTCACCACGGGAAGGAGAGCAGTACTTC. This sequence joins TRBV18 and TRBJ2-7; D is unresolved. The CDR3 is 12 amino acids. Trimming took off 1 base at V and 7 bases at J, with 8 bases between the two ends. In germline, CDR1 is KGHSH, CDR2 LQKENI.

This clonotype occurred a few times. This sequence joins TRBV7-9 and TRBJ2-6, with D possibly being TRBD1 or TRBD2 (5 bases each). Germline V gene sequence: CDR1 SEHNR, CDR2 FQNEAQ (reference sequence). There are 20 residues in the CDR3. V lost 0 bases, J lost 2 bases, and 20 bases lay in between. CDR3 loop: CASSLARFSGRGAGANVLTF. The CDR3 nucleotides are TGTGCCAGCAGCTTAGCGCGATTCTCAGGGAGAGGAGCTGGGGCCAACGTCCTGACTTTC.

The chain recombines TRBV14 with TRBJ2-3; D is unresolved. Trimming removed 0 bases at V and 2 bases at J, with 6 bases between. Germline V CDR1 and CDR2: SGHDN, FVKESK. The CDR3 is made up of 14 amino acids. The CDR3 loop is CASSQERYTDTQYF. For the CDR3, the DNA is TGTGCCAGCAGCCAAGAGAGATACACAGATACGCAGTATTTT. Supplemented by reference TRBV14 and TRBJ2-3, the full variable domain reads EAGVTQFPSHSVIEKGQTVTLRCDPISGHDNLYWYRRVMGKEIKFLLHFVKESKQDESGMPNNRFLAERTGGTYSTLKVQPAELEDSGVYFCASSQERYTDTQYFGPGTRLTVL.

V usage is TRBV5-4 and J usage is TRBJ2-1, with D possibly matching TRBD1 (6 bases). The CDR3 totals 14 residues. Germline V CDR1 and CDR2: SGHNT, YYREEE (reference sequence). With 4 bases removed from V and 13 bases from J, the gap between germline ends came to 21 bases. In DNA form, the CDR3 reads TGTGCCAGCAGCAAAGGGACGGACTTAGGGGGACAGTTCTTC. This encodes CASSKGTDLGGQFF.

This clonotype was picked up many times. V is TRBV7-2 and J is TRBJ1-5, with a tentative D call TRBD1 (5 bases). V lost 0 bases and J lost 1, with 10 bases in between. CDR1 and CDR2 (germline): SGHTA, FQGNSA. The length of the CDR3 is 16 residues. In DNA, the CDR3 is TGTGCCAGCAGCTTAGCCCCGGGGACCAGCAATCAGCCCCAGCATTTT. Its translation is CASSLAPGTSNQPQHF.

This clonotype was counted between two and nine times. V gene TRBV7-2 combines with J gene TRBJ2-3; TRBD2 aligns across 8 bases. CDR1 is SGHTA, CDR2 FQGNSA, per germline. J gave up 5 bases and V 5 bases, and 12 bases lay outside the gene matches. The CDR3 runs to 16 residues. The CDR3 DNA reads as TGTGCCAGCAGCCTTCCGGGCCCGGGAGGGGGAGATACGCAGTATTTT. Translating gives CASSLPGPGGGDTQYF.

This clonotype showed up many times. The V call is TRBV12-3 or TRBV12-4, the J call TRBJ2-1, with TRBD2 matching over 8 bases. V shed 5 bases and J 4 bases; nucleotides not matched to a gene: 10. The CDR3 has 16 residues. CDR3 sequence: CASSQAGGPGYNEQFF. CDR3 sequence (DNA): TGTGCCAGCAGTCAGGCGGGGGGCCCCGGATACAATGAGCAGTTCTTC.

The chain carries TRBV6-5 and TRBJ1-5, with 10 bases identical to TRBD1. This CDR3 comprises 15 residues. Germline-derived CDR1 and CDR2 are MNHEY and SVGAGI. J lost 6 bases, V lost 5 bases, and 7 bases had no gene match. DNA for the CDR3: TGTGCCAGCAGTGTGGCGACAGGGGGCGGTCAGCCCCAGCATTTT. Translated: CASSVATGGGQPQHF.

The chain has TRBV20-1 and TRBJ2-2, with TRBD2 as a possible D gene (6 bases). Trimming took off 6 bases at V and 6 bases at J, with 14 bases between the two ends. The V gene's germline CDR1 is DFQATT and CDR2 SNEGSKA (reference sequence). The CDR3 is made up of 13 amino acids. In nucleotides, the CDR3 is TGCAGTGCGCGGGAACTCCGACCCGGGGAGCTGTTTTTT. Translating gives CSARELRPGELFF.

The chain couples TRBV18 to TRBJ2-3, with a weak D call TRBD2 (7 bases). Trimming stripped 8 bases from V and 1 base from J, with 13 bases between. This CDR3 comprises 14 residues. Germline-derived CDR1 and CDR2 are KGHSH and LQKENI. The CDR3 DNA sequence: TGTGCCAGCCGCGGGGGCTTCGGCACAGATACGCAGTATTTT. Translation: CASRGGFGTDTQYF.

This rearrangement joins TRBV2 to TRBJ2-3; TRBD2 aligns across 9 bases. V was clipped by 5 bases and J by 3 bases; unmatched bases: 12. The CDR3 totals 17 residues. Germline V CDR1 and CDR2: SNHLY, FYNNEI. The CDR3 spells CASSRRRLAEGTDTQYF. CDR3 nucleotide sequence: TGTGCCAGCAGTCGACGACGACTAGCGGAGGGAACAGATACGCAGTATTTT. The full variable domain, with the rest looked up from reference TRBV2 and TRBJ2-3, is EPEVTQTPSHQVTQMGQEVILRCVPISNHLYFYWYRQILGQKVEFLVSFYNNEISEKSEIFDDQFSVERPDGSNFTLKIRSTKLEDSAMYFCASSRRRLAEGTDTQYFGPGTRLTVL.